Each of the 21 T cell receptor beta chains below was sequenced from the same sample in a study of T cells after yellow fever vaccination. One entry per CDR3 protein, called by TCRdb with MiXCR from the 5' RACE reads. In the table there are 120,000 or so distinct CDR3 sequences, roughly 15% of which are singletons. The sample here was CD8+ T cells sorted from PBMCs, taken 5 days after the yellow fever booster vaccination. Every receptor here comes from a man aged 18 to 30 who received the YFV17D yellow fever vaccine.

This rearrangement joins TRBV7-6 to TRBJ2-3; D is uncertain. The germline V gene has CDR1 SGHVS and CDR2 FNYEAQ. Trimming cost V 4 bases and J 4 bases, with 12 bases left between them. This CDR3 region has 14 residues. CDR3 nucleotides: TGTGCCAGCAGCTCCTACAGACTGTCAGATACGCAGTATTTT. This encodes CASSSYRLSDTQYF.

Many counts were recorded for this clonotype. The chain has TRBV11-2 and TRBJ2-7; D unresolved. V was trimmed by 4 bases and J by 6 bases, leaving 4 bases between them. Per germline, CDR1 SGHAT and CDR2 FQNNGV. There are 10 residues in the CDR3. CDR3 region: CASSYTEQYF. CDR3 nucleotide sequence: TGTGCCAGCAGCTACACCGAGCAGTACTTC.

V and J are TRBV20-1 and TRBJ2-3; 10 bases fit TRBD1. Germline values: CDR1 DFQATT, CDR2 SNEGSKA (reference sequence). Trimming removed 5 bases from V and 3 bases from J; junction bases left unmatched: 26. The CDR3 spans 21 residues. CDR3 sequence: CSARGEMGASGQGIRTDTQYF. The DNA for the CDR3 is TGCAGTGCTCGTGGCGAAATGGGGGCCTCGGGACAGGGGATAAGGACAGATACGCAGTATTTT.

This clonotype was detected a few times. The chain couples TRBV4-1 to TRBJ2-5, with D perhaps matching TRBD1 (6 bases). V was shortened by 0 bases and J by 6 bases, with 8 bases between the two germline ends. The CDR3 has 13 residues. Germline CDR1 MGHRA, CDR2 YSYEKL. The CDR3 here is CASSQDRGQTQYF. The CDR3 coding sequence is TGCGCCAGCAGCCAAGACAGGGGCCAGACCCAGTACTTC.

The chain combines TRBV5-6 with TRBJ2-2; 8 bases fit TRBD1. Germline CDR1 and CDR2: SGHDT and YYEEEE. V shed 2 bases and J 5 bases; nucleotides not matched to a gene: 8. The CDR3 runs 16 residues. CDR3 amino acids: CASSFLGQGWTGELFF. CDR3 DNA sequence: TGTGCCAGCAGCTTCCTAGGACAGGGATGGACCGGGGAGCTGTTTTTT.

The chain links TRBV6-2 or TRBV6-3 to TRBJ2-1; TRBD1 might be the D (5 bases). Germline V gene sequence: CDR1 MNHEY, CDR2 SVGEGT. The length of the CDR3 is 15 residues. Between the trimmed V and J ends, which lost 2 bases and 4 bases, there was a span of 12 bases. CDR3 in amino acids: CASSYGRAAYNEQFF. Written as DNA, the CDR3 is TGTGCCAGCAGTTACGGCAGGGCGGCTTACAATGAGCAGTTCTTC.

This clonotype was counted at least ten times. The V call is TRBV19, the J call TRBJ2-1; TRBD2 aligns across 7 bases. There are 15 residues in the CDR3. V dropped 2 bases and J dropped 3; count of bases not matched to a gene: 4. Germline loops: CDR1 LNHDA, CDR2 SQIVND (reference sequence). CDR3 in DNA: TGTGCCAGTAGTATAACGGCGGGGGACTACAATGAGCAGTTCTTC. Its protein is CASSITAGDYNEQFF.

There are many counts of this clonotype. This chain uses TRBV5-6 with TRBJ1-1; D remains unclear. The CDR3 totals 12 residues. Germline assignment: CDR1 SGHDT and CDR2 YYEEEE. The V gene lost 2 bases and the J gene lost 0 bases, with 2 bases spanning the gap. CDR3 sequence reads: CASSLLNTEAFF. The CDR3 coding sequence is TGTGCCAGCAGCTTACTGAACACTGAAGCTTTCTTT.

The chain recombines TRBV4-3 with TRBJ2-2; tentatively, D is TRBD1 (5 bases). V gave up 1 base and J gave up 3 bases, with 12 bases separating them. The CDR3 consists of 16 residues. CDR1 LGHNA and CDR2 YSLEER come from the germline V gene. The CDR3 DNA reads as TGCGCCAGCAGCCAAGTGGGGCAATATCACACCGGGGAGCTGTTTTTT. Residues: CASSQVGQYHTGELFF.

The chain carries TRBV29-1 and TRBJ2-3; D is undetermined. The CDR3 is 14 residues long. The V end lost 3 bases, the J end lost 0 bases, and 10 bases lay between the germline ends. CDR1 and CDR2 (germline): SQVTM, ANQGSEA. CDR3 amino acids: CSVEGSLSTDTQYF. The CDR3 bases are TGCAGCGTTGAGGGCAGCCTAAGCACAGATACGCAGTATTTT.

The chain joins TRBV5-1 to TRBJ2-3, with 9 bases identical to TRBD2. Trimming took 0 bases from V and 0 from J; bases not matched to a gene: 8. The CDR3 contains 18 residues. Germline V lookup: CDR1 SGHRS, CDR2 YFSETQ. The CDR3 region is CASSLALAGPASTDTQYF. The CDR3 DNA is TGCGCCAGCAGCTTGGCTCTAGCGGGGCCCGCTAGCACAGATACGCAGTATTTT.

The chain combines TRBV2 with TRBJ1-5, with D maybe TRBD1 (5 bases). The CDR3 spans 15 residues. Trimming cost V 6 bases and J 9 bases, with 21 bases left between them. Germline V CDR1 and CDR2: SNHLY, FYNNEI. The CDR3 sequence is CASRASQGPTWPQHF. CDR3 DNA sequence: TGTGCCAGCAGGGCAAGTCAGGGACCGACGTGGCCCCAGCATTTT. Full variable domain (remainder filled in from reference TRBV2 and TRBJ1-5): EPEVTQTPSHQVTQMGQEVILRCVPISNHLYFYWYRQILGQKVEFLVSFYNNEISEKSEIFDDQFSVERPDGSNFTLKIRSTKLEDSAMYFCASRASQGPTWPQHFGDGTRLSIL.

The V and J genes are TRBV11-2 and TRBJ2-7, with D possibly matching TRBD2 (6 bases). The CDR3 is 14 amino acids. V dropped 1 base and J dropped 5 bases, with 12 bases sitting between them. Germline V gene data show CDR1 as SGHAT and CDR2 as FQNNGV. This CDR3 reads CASSLGAGFHEQYF. In DNA form, the CDR3 reads TGTGCCAGCAGCTTAGGCGCGGGGTTCCACGAGCAGTACTTC.

This clonotype turned up a few times. The chain joins TRBV6-2 or TRBV6-3 to TRBJ2-3; unclear D gene. The germline V gene has CDR1 MNHEY and CDR2 SVGEGT. This CDR3 comprises 16 residues. The ends were cut back, 0 bases at V and 7 bases at J, with 17 bases in the middle. In nucleotides, the CDR3 is TGTGCCAGCAGTTACTCGTTGACGGGCTCCACTAATACGCAGTATTTT. Its translation is CASSYSLTGSTNTQYF.

This clonotype was counted only a few times. Here the CDR3 DNA reads TGTGCCAGCAGCTTTATAGGCGGAGCCTACGAGCAGTACTTC. It yields the protein CASSFIGGAYEQYF. The chain links TRBV7-8 to TRBJ2-7, with D unclear. The CDR3 extends over 14 amino acids. The V and J ends lost 3 bases and 2 bases respectively, with 11 bases between them. The germline gives CDR1 SGHVS, CDR2 FQNEAQ.

This clonotype was seen ten or more times. The chain links TRBV7-6 to TRBJ2-5, with no clear D. CDR1 is SGHVS, CDR2 FNYEAQ, per germline. This CDR3 has 12 amino acids. V was cut by 1 base and J by 5 bases, with 5 bases left in between. The CDR3 protein is CASSLVAETQYF. The DNA for the CDR3 is TGTGCCAGCAGCTTAGTGGCGGAGACCCAGTACTTC.

CDR3 nucleotides: TGTGCCAGCAGTTCAACAGGGTTCTCCTACAATGAGCAGTTCTTC. Translating gives CASSSTGFSYNEQFF. The chain carries TRBV28 and TRBJ2-1; a weak D match, TRBD1 (6 bases). The ends were cut back, 4 bases at V and 0 bases at J, with 10 bases in the middle. Germline CDR1 MDHEN, CDR2 SYDVKM. This CDR3 is 15 amino acids long.

This clonotype has only a few counts. The chain uses TRBV10-3 and TRBJ1-6; D is unresolved. Trimming took off 0 bases at V and 7 bases at J, with 7 bases between the two ends. The CDR3 has 14 amino acids. Per germline, CDR1 ENHRY and CDR2 SYGVKD. The CDR3 reads CAISESEENSPLHF. The CDR3 DNA is TGTGCCATCAGTGAGTCTGAGGAAAATTCACCCCTCCACTTT.

The gene calls are TRBV6-2 or TRBV6-3 and TRBJ1-2; 7 nucleotides align to TRBD1. V lost 6 bases and J lost 6; bases outside the gene matches: 10. The CDR3 sequence is 14 residues long. Germline CDR1 is MNHEY and CDR2 is SVGEGT. The CDR3 protein is CASSRRGGDDGYTF. The DNA of the CDR3 is TGTGCCAGCAGCCGTAGAGGGGGCGACGATGGCTACACCTTC.

The CDR3 sequence: CASSPDSREKLFF. The CDR3 DNA reads as TGTGCCAGCAGCCCAGACAGTCGGGAAAAACTGTTTTTT. The chain links TRBV12-3 or TRBV12-4 to TRBJ1-4, with a possible D match to TRBD1 (5 bases). This CDR3 is 13 amino acids long. Trimming took off 6 bases at V and 8 bases at J, with 13 bases between the two ends.

This clonotype was detected a few times. The chain is built from TRBV27 and TRBJ1-1; 11 bases are a match to TRBD1. CDR1 is MNHEY and CDR2 is SMNVEV in the germline V gene (reference sequence). This CDR3 has 14 residues. Trimming at V came to 8 bases and at J to 7 bases, leaving 9 bases not matched to a gene. The CDR3 is CASRVGTGGIEAFF. The CDR3 DNA reads as TGTGCCAGCCGAGTGGGGACAGGGGGTATTGAAGCTTTCTTT.